Detailed here is one TCR beta chain. This specimen comes from a study of T cell responses to AZD1222 COVID-19 vaccine. The protocol was immunoSEQ multiplex PCR, while the TCRdb copy is restricted to in-frame clones and leaves out a portion. The table lists 150,000 to 200,000 clones, 92% of them singletons. Trimming left V 1 base short and J 7 bases short, with 8 bases between. CDR1 and CDR2 from the germline V gene are SGHVS and FQNEAQ. The CDR3 covers 14 residues. The sequenced sample was peripheral blood, obtained on day 0 of AZD1222 vaccination. This chain joins TRBV7-8 and TRBJ1-6, with unresolved D. The sequence was collected from an adult in good health. The CDR3 reads CASSLDSPNSPLHF. CDR3 nucleotide sequence: TGTGCCAGCAGCTTAGACTCACCGAATTCACCCCTCCACTTT.